This T cell receptor (beta chain) was captured by sequencing in a study of CD8+CD57+ T cells in acquired aplastic anemia. This clonotype appeared many times. Researchers used genomic DNA as the template to profile TCR beta VDJ and CDR3. One entry per CDR3 protein, called by TCRdb with MiXCR from the reads. The sample carries approximately 300,000 distinct CDR3 sequences, approximately 57% recorded once. The sequenced patients had an expansion of CD8+CD57+ cells seen by flow cytometry. With 10 bases clipped from V and 5 bases from J, the junction kept 10 bases outside the gene matches. Germline V CDR1 and CDR2: LNHDA, SQIVND (reference sequence). The CDR3 is 13 amino acids.

The specimen sequenced was sorted CD4+, CD8+, or CD8+CD57+ T cells (not recorded which) from PBMCs. The chain recombines TRBV19 with TRBJ1-2; 7 positions agree with TRBD1. This sequence originates from a human donor with aplastic anemia. CDR3 sequence (DNA): TGTGCCACCGAGACAGGGAAAGGGTATGGCTACACCTTC. Protein product: CATETGKGYGYTF.